Following are 22 T cell receptor beta chains from one sample sequenced in a study of CXCR3-negative and CXCR3-positive naive CD8 T cells. Study findings and constraints: More hydrophobic TRB CDR3s were found in CXCR3-positive naive cells than in CXCR3-negative naive cells.

With UMI labels, 5' RACE was used to prepare the TRB cDNA libraries. TCRdb reprocessed the 5' RACE reads and stores each CDR3 protein as one record, lacking DNA. The sample has roughly 100,000 distinct CDR3 sequences. Their antigens are not known. The sequenced sample consisted of naive CXCR3+ CD8+ T cells from blood. Subset indicated: CD45RO-CCR7+CD27+CD95- naive CD8+ T cells expressing CXCR3 (TNR3+). The receptors were sampled from a human donor in good health. Some clones in this sample may be carry-over from other donors' samples.

The chain joins TRBV2 to TRBJ2-3. In germline, CDR1 is SNHLY, CDR2 FYNNEI. This CDR3 has 15 residues. CDR3 loop: CASSETHYNTDTQYF.

This chain connects TRBV11-3 to TRBJ2-1; TCRdb outputs TRBD1, but without DNA this stays unchecked. The CDR3 runs 14 residues. Germline V gives CDR1 SGHNT, CDR2 YENEEA. CDR3 protein: CASSPEGAHNEQFF.

This chain joins TRBV6-6 and TRBJ1-2. This CDR3 contains 17 residues. Germline CDR1 MNHNY, CDR2 SVGAGI (reference sequence). The CDR3 loop reads CASTPERTGWALDGYTF.

This chain uses TRBV29-1 with TRBJ2-7; TCRdb calls TRBD1, which cannot be checked without DNA. The CDR3 sequence is 16 residues long. Germline CDR1 SQVTM, CDR2 ANQGSEA. CDR3 amino acids: CSVDSGQGAGSYEQYF.

This rearrangement joins TRBV5-6 to TRBJ2-7; TCRdb's D call, TRBD2, is unchecked because there is no DNA. The CDR3 contains 16 residues. CDR1 and CDR2 from the germline V gene are SGHDT and YYEEEE. The chain's CDR3 is CASSLGLAGGSYEQYF.

The rearrangement uses TRBV5-5 and TRBJ2-2; there is no DNA to check the TCRdb D call of TRBD1. This CDR3 comprises 15 residues. Per germline, CDR1 SGHKS and CDR2 YYEKEE (reference sequence). The CDR3 loop reads CASSLAARGPGELFF.

V is TRBV5-3 and J is TRBJ2-2; TCRdb outputs TRBD1, but without DNA this stays unchecked. TRBV5-3 is assigned to the ORF class and has an uncertain function. The CDR3 extends over 16 amino acids. CDR3 sequence reads: CARSLGTGGNTGELFF.

The chain employs TRBV15 and TRBJ2-1; TCRdb's assignment of TRBD2 cannot be checked, as there is no DNA. Germline-derived CDR1 and CDR2 are LNHNV and YYDKDF (reference sequence). This CDR3 comprises 13 residues. The CDR3 sequence is CATSRPPSPEQFF.

CDR3 amino acids: CASSAYGGTEAFF. This chain uses TRBV9 with TRBJ1-1; TCRdb selects TRBD1, and the lack of DNA leaves this call unchecked. The CDR3 contains 13 residues. Germline CDR1 is SGDLS and CDR2 is YYNGEE.

The gene calls are TRBV20-1 and TRBJ1-1. CDR1 is DFQATT and CDR2 is SNEGSKA in the germline V gene (reference sequence). The CDR3 spans 16 residues. The CDR3 sequence: CSASAGWQAFGTEAFF.

The chain employs TRBV29-1 and TRBJ2-2; TCRdb gives TRBD1 as the D gene, but with no DNA this cannot be confirmed. The germline CDR1 and CDR2 sequences are SQVTM and ANQGSEA. The CDR3 consists of 13 residues. CDR3 loop: CSVRTGTTGELFF.

The chain is built from TRBV3-1 and TRBJ2-2; the D gene TCRdb calls, TRBD1, cannot be checked with no DNA. Germline assignment: CDR1 LGHDT and CDR2 YNNKEL (reference sequence). This CDR3 contains 16 residues. This CDR3 reads CASGPQGAENTGELFF.

The CDR3 loop reads CASSLDQGSSYNEQFF. The chain has TRBV7-9 and TRBJ2-1. The CDR3 runs to 16 residues. Germline CDR1 SEHNR, CDR2 FQNEAQ (reference sequence).

The chain has TRBV6-5 and TRBJ1-1. Looked up from germline, CDR1 is MNHEY and CDR2 is SVGAGI. This CDR3 is 14 amino acids long. CDR3 protein: CASSYSGGMNEAFF.

The chain combines TRBV29-1 with TRBJ2-7; the TCRdb call, TRBD1, lacks DNA for checking. Germline loops: CDR1 SQVTM, CDR2 ANQGSEA. This CDR3 comprises 15 residues. The CDR3: CSVAGTSDRPYEQYF.

This rearrangement joins TRBV25-1 to TRBJ2-5; TCRdb's D call of TRBD1 is untestable without DNA. Per germline, CDR1 MGHDK and CDR2 SYGVNS. The CDR3 consists of 17 residues. CDR3: CASSEYPVGDQQETQYF.

This rearrangement joins TRBV12-3 or TRBV12-4 to TRBJ1-2. This CDR3 comprises 13 residues. The CDR3 spells CASSLGAAYGYTF.

The chain joins TRBV2 to TRBJ2-5; the D call of TRBD2 rests on TCRdb alone, since no DNA is present to check it. This CDR3 region has 15 residues. The germline gives CDR1 SNHLY, CDR2 FYNNEI. CDR3: CASHGTSVLQETQYF.

This chain links TRBV29-1 with TRBJ2-5; TCRdb calls TRBD1, which cannot be checked without DNA. The germline V gene has CDR1 SQVTM and CDR2 ANQGSEA. The CDR3 sequence is 13 residues long. The CDR3 loop reads CSVPRTGPETQYF.

The chain couples TRBV6-5 to TRBJ2-1; TCRdb calls TRBD2, which cannot be checked without DNA. Per germline, CDR1 MNHEY and CDR2 SVGAGI. This CDR3 spans 16 amino acids. CDR3 sequence reads: CASSPALAGAHNEQFF.

V gene TRBV7-9 combines with J gene TRBJ2-5. CDR1 and CDR2 (germline): SEHNR, FQNEAQ (reference sequence). The CDR3 contains 14 residues. The CDR3 is CASSFSANQETQYF. Filled out from reference TRBV7-9 and TRBJ2-5, the complete variable domain reads DTGVSQNPRHKITKRGQNVTFRCDPISEHNRLYWYRQTLGQGPEFLTYFQNEAQLEKSRLLSDRFSAERPKGSFSTLEIQRTEQGDSAMYLCASSFSANQETQYFGPGTRLLVL.

The chain combines TRBV6-4 with TRBJ2-2. CDR1 is MRHNA, CDR2 SNTAGT, per germline. The CDR3 loop spans 12 amino acids. The CDR3 reads CASSDSGGELFF.